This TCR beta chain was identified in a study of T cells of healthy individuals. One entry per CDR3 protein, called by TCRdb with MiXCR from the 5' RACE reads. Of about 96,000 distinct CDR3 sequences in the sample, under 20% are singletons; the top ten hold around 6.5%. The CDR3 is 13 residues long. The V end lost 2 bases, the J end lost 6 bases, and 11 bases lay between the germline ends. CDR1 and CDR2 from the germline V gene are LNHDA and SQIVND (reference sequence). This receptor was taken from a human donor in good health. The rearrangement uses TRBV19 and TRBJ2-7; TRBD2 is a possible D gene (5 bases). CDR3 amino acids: CASSILRGSEQYF. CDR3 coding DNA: TGTGCCAGTAGTATACTACGAGGGAGCGAGCAGTACTTC.